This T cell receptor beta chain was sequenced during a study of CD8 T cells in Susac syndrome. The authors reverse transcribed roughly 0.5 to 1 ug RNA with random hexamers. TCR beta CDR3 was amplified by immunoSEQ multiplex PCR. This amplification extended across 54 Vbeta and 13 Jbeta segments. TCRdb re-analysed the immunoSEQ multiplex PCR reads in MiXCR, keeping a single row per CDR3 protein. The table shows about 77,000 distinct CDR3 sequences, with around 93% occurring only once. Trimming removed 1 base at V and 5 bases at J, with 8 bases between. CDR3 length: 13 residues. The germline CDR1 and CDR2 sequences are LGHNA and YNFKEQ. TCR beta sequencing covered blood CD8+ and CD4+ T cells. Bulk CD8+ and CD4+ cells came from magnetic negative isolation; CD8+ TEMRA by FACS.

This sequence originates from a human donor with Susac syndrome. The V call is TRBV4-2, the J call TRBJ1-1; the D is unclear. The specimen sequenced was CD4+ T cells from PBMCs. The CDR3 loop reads CASSQGTHTEAFF. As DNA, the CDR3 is TGTGCCAGCAGCCAAGGTACTCATACTGAAGCTTTCTTT.